These 7 T cell receptor beta chains share one sample of origin, sequenced in a study of STAT5B mutations in CD4+ large granular lymphocyte leukemia. Sequencing was performed with immunoSEQ multiplex PCR; in TCRdb, only in-frame clones are kept and a portion is missing. The profile shows 30,000 to 40,000 clones, 76% of them singletons. The sample consisted of CD4+ T cells from blood buffy coats. Receptors originate from a human donor in good health.

The rearrangement uses TRBV9 and TRBJ2-5; TRBD2 agrees at 10 bases. Germline-derived CDR1 and CDR2 are SGDLS and YYNGEE. V shed 2 bases and J 4 bases; nucleotides not matched to a gene: 5. The CDR3 has 15 residues. The CDR3 spells CASSVRLAGAETQYF. In DNA, the CDR3 is TGTGCCAGCAGCGTCCGGCTAGCGGGGGCAGAGACCCAGTACTTC.

This sequence joins TRBV4-1 and TRBJ2-3; 14 bases match TRBD2. The germline CDR1 and CDR2 sequences are MGHRA and YSYEKL. This CDR3 is built from 20 residues. Unmatched junction bases numbered 20, after V lost 4 bases and J lost 8 bases. The CDR3 DNA sequence: TGCGCCAGCAGCCGCCGACTAGCGGGAGGGATGGGGGCATCCCCAGGTACGCAGTATTTT. Its protein is CASSRRLAGGMGASPGTQYF.

The chain has TRBV7-2 and TRBJ2-3; D assignment may be TRBD1 or TRBD2 (5 bases each). Germline CDR1 SGHTA, CDR2 FQGNSA. V gave up 4 bases and J gave up 7 bases, with 15 bases separating them. The CDR3 is 14 residues long. CDR3 protein: CASSSGTVGYTQYF. The CDR3, as DNA: TGTGCCAGCAGCTCCGGGACGGTGGGGTATACGCAGTATTTT.

This chain connects TRBV11-1 to TRBJ2-3, with 11 bases aligning to TRBD2. V gave up 5 bases and J gave up 1 base; unmatched junction bases: 5. There are 16 residues in the CDR3. Germline V gene lookup returns CDR1 SGHAT and CDR2 FQDESV (reference sequence). CDR3 coding DNA: TGTGCCAGCAGCCCTCTAGCGGGAGGCCGCACAGATACGCAGTATTTT. Translating it yields CASSPLAGGRTDTQYF.

The chain combines TRBV5-1 with TRBJ1-2, with 7 bases matching TRBD1. The V and J ends lost 0 bases and 6 bases, in that order; junction bases with no gene match: 8. CDR1 is SGHRS and CDR2 is YFSETQ in the germline V gene. CDR3 length: 15 amino acids. The CDR3 is CASSLGWQGEDGYTF. For the CDR3, the DNA is TGCGCCAGCAGCTTGGGGTGGCAGGGGGAGGATGGCTACACCTTC.

The chain links TRBV10-3 to TRBJ2-5, with TRBD1 identical over 7 bases. The germline V gene has CDR1 ENHRY and CDR2 SYGVKD. The CDR3 loop spans 15 amino acids. After removal of 4 bases from V and 2 bases from J, the junction contained 7 bases not matched to a gene. For the CDR3, the DNA is TGTGCCATCAGTGCGGGCTGGACAGGTCAAGAGACCCAGTACTTC. Amino acids: CAISAGWTGQETQYF.

The chain recombines TRBV5-6 with TRBJ2-5, with 10 nucleotides matching TRBD1. The CDR3 is 16 residues long. V lost 1 base, J lost 2 bases, and 5 bases stayed unmatched. Germline assignment: CDR1 SGHDT and CDR2 YYEEEE. CDR3 nucleotide sequence: TGTGCCAGCAGCTTGCTCGGGACAGGGGCGCAAGAGACCCAGTACTTC. It encodes CASSLLGTGAQETQYF.